Below are 30 T cell receptor beta chains sequenced from a single sample in a study of cytomegalovirus exposure and HLA in healthy donors. The PCR was carried out with 60 Vbeta primers and 13 Jbeta primers. Only in-frame clones appear in the TCRdb table, and some are missing; sequencing was by immunoSEQ multiplex PCR. The table lists some 190,000 clones, around nine tenths of them singletons. Sequenced input: PBMCs. The receptors stem from a woman aged 25 to 39 in good health and CMV-seronegative.

The chain carries TRBV7-9 and TRBJ2-7, with D maybe TRBD1 (5 bases). CDR3 length: 14 residues. Germline loops: CDR1 SEHNR, CDR2 FQNEAQ (reference sequence). Trimming pared 7 bases from V and 5 bases from J, leaving 18 bases between. The CDR3 DNA is TGTGCCAGCACCCCGCCGACCGCCAGGGACGAGCAGTACTTC. Translated, it gives CASTPPTARDEQYF.

V usage is TRBV15 and J usage is TRBJ1-5, with D unresolved. Germline CDR1 is LNHNV and CDR2 is YYDKDF (reference sequence). The CDR3 consists of 14 residues. Trimming took off 0 bases at V and 0 bases at J, with 3 bases between the two ends. The CDR3 nucleotides read TGTGCCACCAGCAGAGATAATAGCAATCAGCCCCAGCATTTT. Amino acids: CATSRDNSNQPQHF.

The chain carries TRBV25-1 and TRBJ2-5, with D hard to call. The length of the CDR3 is 13 residues. The germline CDR1 and CDR2 sequences are MGHDK and SYGVNS. With 9 bases removed from V and 6 bases from J, the gap between germline ends came to 17 bases. The CDR3 DNA follows: TGTGCCAGGGTTCAACTTGAGACAAAGACCCAGTACTTC. As protein: CARVQLETKTQYF. The whole variable domain, remainder taken from reference TRBV25-1 and TRBJ2-5, is EADIYQTPRYLVIGTGKKITLECSQTMGHDKMYWYQQDPGMELHLIHYSYGVNSTEKGDLSSESTVSRIRTEHFPLTLESARPSHTSQYLCARVQLETKTQYFGPGTRLLVL.

The rearrangement uses TRBV25-1 and TRBJ2-7, with TRBD2 as a possible D gene (5 bases). This CDR3 comprises 13 residues. Between the trimmed V and J ends, which lost 2 bases and 6 bases, there was a span of 11 bases. Germline lookup yields CDR1 MGHDK and CDR2 SYGVNS. CDR3 loop: CASSEIAGSEQYF. The CDR3 DNA is TGTGCCAGCAGTGAAATCGCGGGCAGCGAGCAGTACTTC.

This clone was seen only once. The chain couples TRBV27 to TRBJ2-7, with 7 bases lining up with TRBD1. The CDR3 runs 14 residues. Germline CDR1 and CDR2: MNHEY and SMNVEV (reference sequence). Trimming removed 4 bases from V and 0 bases from J; junction bases left unmatched: 3. The CDR3 sequence is CASSWDSNSYEQYF. CDR3 in DNA: TGTGCCAGCAGTTGGGACAGCAACTCCTACGAGCAGTACTTC.

The CDR3 spells CASSLNGEHTEAFF. The DNA of the CDR3 is TGCGCCAGCAGCTTGAATGGGGAGCACACTGAAGCTTTCTTT. The genes are TRBV5-1 and TRBJ1-1; D call uncertain. Germline lookup yields CDR1 SGHRS and CDR2 YFSETQ. The CDR3 covers 14 residues. V lost 1 base and J 3 bases, leaving 10 bases between the germline ends. Full variable domain (missing parts from reference TRBV5-1 and TRBJ1-1): KAGVTQTPRYLIKTRGQQVTLSCSPISGHRSVSWYQQTPGQGLQFLFEYFSETQRNKGNFPGRFSGRQFSNSRSEMNVSTLELGDSALYLCASSLNGEHTEAFFGQGTRLTVV.

This chain connects TRBV28 to TRBJ1-5, with no clear D. CDR1 is MDHEN, CDR2 SYDVKM, per germline. The CDR3 is made up of 13 amino acids. Trimming stripped 5 bases from V and 8 bases from J, with 13 bases between. For the CDR3, the DNA is TGTGCCAGCAGTCCTCCGGGGATCAAGCCCCAGCATTTT. It encodes CASSPPGIKPQHF.

The J gene is TRBJ2-7, the V gene TRBV5-1, with D tentatively TRBD2 (6 bases). Between the trimmed V and J ends, which lost 0 bases and 1 base, there was a span of 11 bases. The germline CDR1 and CDR2 sequences are SGHRS and YFSETQ. CDR3 size: 15 residues. The CDR3 nucleotides read TGCGCCAGCAGCTTGGTGCGGGGTTCGTCCTACGAGCAGTACTTC. Translating gives CASSLVRGSSYEQYF.

CDR3 in amino acids: CASSFVRQGNTEAFF. CDR3 in DNA: TGCGCCAGCAGCTTCGTTCGACAGGGAAACACTGAAGCTTTCTTT. V and J are TRBV5-1 and TRBJ1-1, with TRBD1 matching over 7 bases. CDR1 and CDR2 from the germline V gene are SGHRS and YFSETQ. The CDR3 covers 15 residues. V dropped 2 bases and J dropped 2; count of bases not matched to a gene: 6.

The chain recombines TRBV6-6 with TRBJ1-2, with 7 bases aligning to TRBD1. Germline V gives CDR1 MNHNY, CDR2 SVGAGI (reference sequence). V lost 4 bases, J lost 5 bases, and 4 bases stayed unmatched. The CDR3 totals 13 residues. CDR3 loop: CASSLTGRYGYTF. DNA of the CDR3: TGTGCCAGCAGTTTGACAGGGCGTTATGGCTACACCTTC.

V usage is TRBV27 and J usage is TRBJ2-1; D is possibly TRBD2 (5 bases). This CDR3 has 14 amino acids. The V and J ends lost 10 bases and 0 bases respectively, with 13 bases between them. Germline assignment: CDR1 MNHEY and CDR2 SMNVEV (reference sequence). CDR3 DNA sequence: TGTGCCACCTCCCCGCTAGCCTCCTACAATGAGCAGTTCTTC. It is translated as CATSPLASYNEQFF.

This chain uses TRBV15 with TRBJ1-1; D unresolved. CDR1 LNHNV and CDR2 YYDKDF come from the germline V gene (reference sequence). The V end was cut by 2 bases, the J end by 0 bases, with 4 bases between. The CDR3 is made up of 13 amino acids. The CDR3, as DNA: TGTGCCACCAGCAGACAAATGAACACTGAAGCTTTCTTT. Translation: CATSRQMNTEAFF.

This chain uses TRBV18 with TRBJ2-1, with 10 positions matching TRBD1. Germline loops: CDR1 KGHSH, CDR2 LQKENI. J gave up 8 bases and V 6 bases, and 13 bases lay outside the gene matches. The CDR3 totals 16 residues. The CDR3: CASSPWGQGSLYEQFF. Written as DNA, the CDR3 is TGTGCCAGCTCTCCTTGGGGACAGGGGAGTTTATATGAGCAGTTCTTC.

The chain has TRBV19 and TRBJ2-7; 9 positions agree with TRBD1. The CDR3 is 14 residues long. Germline lookup yields CDR1 LNHDA and CDR2 SQIVND (reference sequence). Trimming at V came to 4 bases and at J to 5 bases, leaving 6 bases not matched to a gene. The CDR3 nucleotides are TGTGCCAGTAGTAAACAGGGGGCGCGCGACGAGCAGTACTTC. Translating gives CASSKQGARDEQYF.

This chain connects TRBV27 to TRBJ1-1; tentative D call: TRBD1 (5 bases). Trimming took off 5 bases at V and 5 bases at J, with 12 bases between the two ends. CDR1 and CDR2 from the germline V gene are MNHEY and SMNVEV (reference sequence). The CDR3 is made up of 13 amino acids. CDR3 in DNA: TGTGCCAGCAGTCCCCGGCGGGGGACTGAAGCTTTCTTT. Protein: CASSPRRGTEAFF.

This sequence joins TRBV28 and TRBJ2-4, with TRBD2 as a possible D gene (5 bases). The CDR3 has 11 amino acids. Germline CDR1 is MDHEN and CDR2 is SYDVKM. Trimming cost V 7 bases and J 12 bases, with 13 bases left between them. The CDR3 bases are TGTGCCAGCACCAGACGGGGTAATCAGTACTTC. Translated, it gives CASTRRGNQYF.

This rearrangement joins TRBV19 to TRBJ2-2; D may be TRBD1 (5 bases). The germline gives CDR1 LNHDA, CDR2 SQIVND (reference sequence). This CDR3 contains 17 residues. Deletions cut 5 bases from V and 1 base from J, with 17 bases between. Here the CDR3 DNA reads TGTGCCAGTAGTCACATCAGGGCAGACCAGAACACCGGGGAGCTGTTTTTT. Encoded protein: CASSHIRADQNTGELFF.

V usage is TRBV7-9 and J usage is TRBJ2-7; the D gene is possibly TRBD1 (6 bases). There are 14 residues in the CDR3. The germline CDR1 and CDR2 sequences are SEHNR and FQNEAQ (reference sequence). Trimming took 0 bases from V and 7 from J, leaving 13 bases between them. CDR3 bases: TGTGCCAGCAGCTTAGCCAGGGGTGGAGGAGAGCAGTACTTC. Translation: CASSLARGGGEQYF.

The chain carries TRBV2 and TRBJ2-2, with a weak D call TRBD1 (5 bases). V was pared by 7 bases and J by 0 bases, with 12 bases between. Germline assignment: CDR1 SNHLY and CDR2 FYNNEI. CDR3 length: 15 residues. The CDR3 DNA reads TGTGCCAGCAAGGTCTTGGGGCCGAACACCGGGGAGCTGTTTTTT. It encodes CASKVLGPNTGELFF.

The chain combines TRBV10-3 with TRBJ2-7; 10 bases align to TRBD1. The CDR3 has 16 amino acids. Germline V gives CDR1 ENHRY, CDR2 SYGVKD. J gave up 3 bases and V 4 bases, and 9 bases lay outside the gene matches. CDR3 sequence reads: CAISAPGGTGVYEQYF. The DNA of the CDR3 is TGTGCCATCAGTGCCCCCGGTGGGACAGGGGTCTACGAGCAGTACTTC.

The chain recombines TRBV28 with TRBJ2-3; a weak D match, TRBD2 (7 bases). Germline CDR1 reads MDHEN; CDR2 reads SYDVKM. The CDR3 runs to 15 residues. Trimming removed 6 bases at V and 6 bases at J, with 19 bases between. CDR3 residues: CASSAPGGAEDTQYF. CDR3 DNA: TGTGCCAGCAGCGCCCCTGGGGGGGCGGAGGATACGCAGTATTTT.

The CDR3 DNA reads as TGTGCCACCTCTTCTATGCCCGGGTTGGGCGAGCAGTACTTC. Translating gives CATSSMPGLGEQYF. The rearrangement uses TRBV6-5 and TRBJ2-7; D is unresolved. The CDR3 consists of 14 residues. Trimming removed 10 bases from V and 6 bases from J, with 22 bases in between. Looked up from germline, CDR1 is MNHEY and CDR2 is SVGAGI.

This clone was detected only a few times. The chain employs TRBV6-1 and TRBJ2-2; maybe TRBD1 (6 bases). Between the trimmed V and J ends, which lost 2 bases and 3 bases, there was a span of 10 bases. The CDR3 is 15 residues long. Germline CDR1 is MNHNS and CDR2 is SASEGT. The CDR3 protein is CASSEMGAYTGELFF. The DNA for the CDR3 is TGTGCCAGCAGTGAAATGGGGGCTTACACCGGGGAGCTGTTTTTT.

The chain combines TRBV5-1 with TRBJ1-4; 7 bases match TRBD1. The CDR3 sequence is 17 residues long. CDR1 and CDR2 from the germline V gene are SGHRS and YFSETQ. Losses at the gene ends were 4 bases for V and 2 bases for J; bases not matched to a gene: 11. The CDR3 DNA reads TGCGCCAGCAGCCTCGGTCTCACAGGGGCCACTAATGAAAAACTGTTTTTT. Residues: CASSLGLTGATNEKLFF.

Written as DNA, the CDR3 is TGCGCCAGCAGCCGACAATCGGGACTCCTAAATCCCTACGAGCAGTACTTC. Translating it yields CASSRQSGLLNPYEQYF. This sequence joins TRBV5-1 and TRBJ2-7, with a tentative D call TRBD2 (6 bases). The V and J ends lost 4 bases and 2 bases respectively, with 22 bases between them. CDR3 length: 17 residues. The V gene's germline CDR1 is SGHRS and CDR2 YFSETQ.

The chain joins TRBV19 to TRBJ2-5, with 12 positions matching TRBD2. After removal of 5 bases from V and 1 base from J, the junction contained 2 bases not matched to a gene. This CDR3 spans 15 amino acids. In germline, CDR1 is LNHDA, CDR2 SQIVND (reference sequence). CDR3 residues: CASSRTSGIQETQYF. In DNA, the CDR3 is TGTGCCAGTAGTCGGACTAGCGGGATCCAAGAGACCCAGTACTTC. Full variable domain (outside the CDR3, taken from reference TRBV19 and TRBJ2-5): DGGITQSPKYLFRKEGQNVTLSCEQNLNHDAMYWYRQDPGQGLRLIYYSQIVNDFQKGDIAEGYSVSREKKESFPLTVTSAQKNPTAFYLCASSRTSGIQETQYFGPGTRLLVL.

The chain joins TRBV4-1 to TRBJ2-3; tentative D call: TRBD2 (6 bases). The V gene's germline CDR1 is MGHRA and CDR2 YSYEKL. The CDR3 is 14 amino acids. Trimming removed 5 bases at V and 0 bases at J, with 9 bases between. DNA for the CDR3: TGCGCCAGCAGCGGGCGGGAAAGCACAGATACGCAGTATTTT. Amino acids: CASSGRESTDTQYF.

The V call is TRBV2, the J call TRBJ2-1; 9 bases fit TRBD2. This CDR3 has 15 amino acids. Germline loops: CDR1 SNHLY, CDR2 FYNNEI. The V segment lost 1 base and the J segment 8 bases; nucleotides outside the gene matches: 6. CDR3 protein: CASSEEVAGVHEQFF. The CDR3 coding sequence is TGTGCCAGCAGTGAAGAAGTAGCGGGGGTCCATGAGCAGTTCTTC. The entire variable domain, with the rest obtained from reference TRBV2 and TRBJ2-1, is as follows: EPEVTQTPSHQVTQMGQEVILRCVPISNHLYFYWYRQILGQKVEFLVSFYNNEISEKSEIFDDQFSVERPDGSNFTLKIRSTKLEDSAMYFCASSEEVAGVHEQFFGPGTRLTVL.

The gene calls are TRBV4-1 and TRBJ2-2; D is unclear. This CDR3 region has 15 residues. The V gene lost 1 base and the J gene lost 6 bases, with 12 bases spanning the gap. CDR1 and CDR2 (germline): MGHRA, YSYEKL. The CDR3 sequence: CASSQVVASAGELFF. CDR3 DNA sequence: TGCGCCAGCAGCCAAGTGGTGGCAAGTGCCGGGGAGCTGTTTTTT.

This rearrangement joins TRBV6-5 to TRBJ2-7; the match to TRBD1 covers 10 bases. The CDR3 has 14 amino acids. Per the germline V gene, CDR1 is MNHEY and CDR2 is SVGAGI. The V segment lost 8 bases and the J segment 7 bases; nucleotides outside the gene matches: 11. The CDR3: CASRTDRGEGEQYF. The CDR3, as DNA: TGTGCCAGCCGGACGGACAGGGGGGAAGGGGAGCAGTACTTC.